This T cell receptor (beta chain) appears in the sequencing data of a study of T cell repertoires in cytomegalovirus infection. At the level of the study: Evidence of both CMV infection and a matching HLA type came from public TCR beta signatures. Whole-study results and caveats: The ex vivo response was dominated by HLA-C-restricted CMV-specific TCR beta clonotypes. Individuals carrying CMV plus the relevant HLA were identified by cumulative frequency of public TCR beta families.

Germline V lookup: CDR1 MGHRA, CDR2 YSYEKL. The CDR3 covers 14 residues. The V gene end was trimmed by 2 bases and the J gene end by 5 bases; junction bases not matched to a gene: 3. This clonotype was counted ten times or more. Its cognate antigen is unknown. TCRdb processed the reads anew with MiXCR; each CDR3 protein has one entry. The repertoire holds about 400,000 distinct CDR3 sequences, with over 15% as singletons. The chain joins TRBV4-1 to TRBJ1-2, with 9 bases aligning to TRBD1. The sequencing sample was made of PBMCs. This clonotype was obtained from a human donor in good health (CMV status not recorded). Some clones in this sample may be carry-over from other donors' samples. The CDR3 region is CASSQPTGGYGYTF. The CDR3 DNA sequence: TGCGCCAGCAGCCAACCGACAGGGGGTTATGGCTACACCTTC.